This T cell receptor beta chain was profiled in a study of tumor T cells in aggressive B-cell lymphoma. The CDR3 extends over 13 amino acids. V lost 0 bases to trimming and J lost 9 bases, with 9 bases between them. Germline CDR1 and CDR2: LNHDA and SQIVND (reference sequence). Libraries were prepared by immunoSEQ multiplex PCR; TCRdb keeps only in-frame clonotypes and omits some of them. The table records approximately 5,000 clones, about 90% of them present only once. The source material was tumor tissue. The rearrangement uses TRBV19 and TRBJ2-1; weak D call: TRBD2 (6 bases). This receptor was obtained from an adult with diffuse large B cell lymphoma. The CDR3 is CASSIEGGSEQFF. The CDR3 DNA sequence: TGTGCCAGTAGTATAGAAGGAGGGAGTGAGCAGTTCTTC.